This T cell receptor beta chain was sequenced for a study of T cell responses to AZD1222 COVID-19 vaccine. V was pared by 2 bases and J by 8 bases, with 10 bases of the junction left unmatched. Germline CDR1 reads SNHLY; CDR2 reads FYNNEI. This CDR3 is 15 amino acids long. Points on this clone: Its target is not known.

Generated by immunoSEQ multiplex PCR, the TCRdb table keeps only in-frame clones and is missing some. Altogether 160,000 or so clones are present, approximately 91% being singletons, with the ten largest covering 1.9%. Points from the study as a whole: Donor demographics were predominantly white British with a female majority; clonal diversity may be underestimated. Rises in breadth and depth of Spike-specific TCRs came after two AZD1222 doses. Within unmutated variant regions lay the reported targets of nearly half of spike-specific TCRs.

The V and J genes are TRBV2 and TRBJ1-2, with 8 bases aligning to TRBD1. The TCR was taken from an adult in good health. The input for sequencing was peripheral blood, taken on day 0 of AZD1222 vaccination. The CDR3 protein is CASSEYGQGAVGYTF. CDR3 nucleotide sequence: TGTGCCAGCAGTGAATATGGGCAGGGGGCTGTCGGCTACACCTTC.